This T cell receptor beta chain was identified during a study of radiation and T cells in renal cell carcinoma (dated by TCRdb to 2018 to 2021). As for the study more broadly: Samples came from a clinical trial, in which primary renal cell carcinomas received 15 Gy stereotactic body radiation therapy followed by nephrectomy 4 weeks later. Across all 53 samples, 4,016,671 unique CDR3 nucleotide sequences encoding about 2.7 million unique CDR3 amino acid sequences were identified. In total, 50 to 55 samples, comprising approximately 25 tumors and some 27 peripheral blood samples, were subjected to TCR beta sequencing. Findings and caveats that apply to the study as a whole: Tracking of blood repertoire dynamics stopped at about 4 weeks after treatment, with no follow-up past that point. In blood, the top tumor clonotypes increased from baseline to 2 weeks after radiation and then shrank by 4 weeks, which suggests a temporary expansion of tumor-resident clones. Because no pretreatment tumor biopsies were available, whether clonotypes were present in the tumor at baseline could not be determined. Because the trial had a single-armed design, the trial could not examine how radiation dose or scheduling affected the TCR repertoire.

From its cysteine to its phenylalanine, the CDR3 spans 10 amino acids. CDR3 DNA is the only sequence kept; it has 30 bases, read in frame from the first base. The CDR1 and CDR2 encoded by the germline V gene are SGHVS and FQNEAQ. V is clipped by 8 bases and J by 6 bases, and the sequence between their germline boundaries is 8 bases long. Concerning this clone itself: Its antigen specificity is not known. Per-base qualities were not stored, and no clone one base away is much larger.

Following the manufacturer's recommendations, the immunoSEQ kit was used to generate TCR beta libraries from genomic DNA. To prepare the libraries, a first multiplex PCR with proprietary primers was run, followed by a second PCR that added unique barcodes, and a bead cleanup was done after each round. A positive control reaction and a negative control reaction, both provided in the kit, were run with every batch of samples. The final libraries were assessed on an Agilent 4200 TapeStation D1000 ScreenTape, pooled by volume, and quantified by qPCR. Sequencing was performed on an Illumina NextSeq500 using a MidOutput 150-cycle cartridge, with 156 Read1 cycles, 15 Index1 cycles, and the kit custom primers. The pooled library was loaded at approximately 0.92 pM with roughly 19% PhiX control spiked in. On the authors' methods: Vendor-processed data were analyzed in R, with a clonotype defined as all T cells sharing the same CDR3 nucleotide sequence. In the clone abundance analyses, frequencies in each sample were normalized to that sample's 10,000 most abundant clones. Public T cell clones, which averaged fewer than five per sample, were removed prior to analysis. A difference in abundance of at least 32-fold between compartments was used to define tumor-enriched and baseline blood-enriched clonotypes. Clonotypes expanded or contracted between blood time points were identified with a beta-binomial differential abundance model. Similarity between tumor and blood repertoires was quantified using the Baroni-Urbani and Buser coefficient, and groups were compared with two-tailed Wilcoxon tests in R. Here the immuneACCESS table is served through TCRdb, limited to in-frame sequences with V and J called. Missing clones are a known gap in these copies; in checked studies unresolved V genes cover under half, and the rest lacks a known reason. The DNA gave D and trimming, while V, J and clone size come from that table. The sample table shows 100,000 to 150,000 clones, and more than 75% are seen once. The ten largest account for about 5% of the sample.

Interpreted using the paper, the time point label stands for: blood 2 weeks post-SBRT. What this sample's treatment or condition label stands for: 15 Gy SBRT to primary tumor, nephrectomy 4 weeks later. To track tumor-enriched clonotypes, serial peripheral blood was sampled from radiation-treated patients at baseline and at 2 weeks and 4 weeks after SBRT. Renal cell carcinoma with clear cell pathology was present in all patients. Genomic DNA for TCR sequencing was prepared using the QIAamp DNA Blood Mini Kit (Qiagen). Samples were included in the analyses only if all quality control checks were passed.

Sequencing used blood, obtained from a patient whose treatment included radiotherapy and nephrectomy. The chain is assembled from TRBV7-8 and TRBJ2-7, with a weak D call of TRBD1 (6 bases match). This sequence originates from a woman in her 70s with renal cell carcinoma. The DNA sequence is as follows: TGTGCCAGCCACAGGGTCGAGCAGTACTTC. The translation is CASHRVEQYF.